These T cell receptor beta chains were read from a single sample in a study of T-cell reconstitution after alpha-beta-depleted transplantation in children. In TCRdb, the PCR reads were re-called with MiXCR into one record per CDR3 protein. This sample has about 610,000 distinct CDR3 sequences; about 11% occur once, and the top ten carry less than 5%. This material consisted of PBMCs from the stem cell graft donor, taken from the stem cell graft. The receptors derive from a human donor who donated a stem cell graft to a child with acute myeloid leukemia. CDR3s include the opening cysteine and the closing phenylalanine or tryptophan. The D gene is left open where the match is weak. The size entry is marked missing in some rows and otherwise reads once, few, many or a size class.

d_call: TRBD1
clone_size: NA
v_call: TRBV6-2/TRBV6-3
j_call: TRBJ1-5
cdr3_nt: TGTGCCAGCAGTTACTCCCTTAAATCCACAGGGGGCAATCAGCCCCAGCATTTT
cdr3_aa: CASSYSLKSTGGNQPQHF

d_call: NA
clone_size: many
v_call: TRBV4-1
j_call: TRBJ2-5
cdr3_nt: TGCGCCAGCAGCCAGCCCCCTATGGGAATGGAGACCCAGTACTTC
cdr3_aa: CASSQPPMGMETQYF

d_call: TRBD1
clone_size: NA
v_call: TRBV28
j_call: TRBJ2-7
cdr3_nt: TGTGCCAGCAGTTCCTCTTTAGGACAGGGGTCCTACGAGCAGTACTTC
cdr3_aa: CASSSSLGQGSYEQYF

d_call: NA
clone_size: few
v_call: TRBV4-2
j_call: TRBJ2-1
cdr3_nt: TGTGCCAGCAGCCCGGCTGGGGGTGGCGGGAATGAGCAGTTCTTC
cdr3_aa: CASSPAGGGGNEQFF

d_call: NA
clone_size: few
v_call: TRBV7-9
j_call: TRBJ1-2
cdr3_nt: TGTGCCAGCAGCTTAGACGTCGGGACGGGATCTTATGGCTACACCTTC
cdr3_aa: CASSLDVGTGSYGYTF

d_call: NA
clone_size: many
v_call: TRBV7-2
j_call: TRBJ2-3
cdr3_nt: TGTGCCAGCAGCTTAGAACCAGAAGATACGCAGTATTTT
cdr3_aa: CASSLEPEDTQYF

d_call: NA
clone_size: NA
v_call: TRBV3-1
j_call: TRBJ2-1
cdr3_nt: TGTGCCAGCAGCCAAGATCGGGATCCCTCCTACAATGAGCAGTTCTTC
cdr3_aa: CASSQDRDPSYNEQFF

d_call: NA
clone_size: few
v_call: TRBV7-2
j_call: TRBJ2-7
cdr3_nt: TGTGCCAGCAGCCCGGACTATGCTCCCTACGAGCAGTACTTC
cdr3_aa: CASSPDYAPYEQYF

d_call: NA
clone_size: many
v_call: TRBV21-1
j_call: TRBJ2-1
cdr3_nt: TGTGCCAGCAGCACCGGACTAGCGGGTCCCTACGGCGATGAGCAGTTCTTC
cdr3_aa: CASSTGLAGPYGDEQFF

d_call: TRBD2
clone_size: few
v_call: TRBV20-1
j_call: TRBJ2-7
cdr3_nt: TGCAGTGCGAGGGGACTAGCGGGACCAGCCTACGAGCAGTACTTC
cdr3_aa: CSARGLAGPAYEQYF

d_call: NA
clone_size: few
v_call: TRBV29-1
j_call: TRBJ2-7
cdr3_nt: TGCAGCGTTCGCCTGAGCCCCAACGCGGAGCAGTACTTC
cdr3_aa: CSVRLSPNAEQYF

d_call: NA
clone_size: few
v_call: TRBV4-2
j_call: TRBJ2-5
cdr3_nt: TGTGCCAGCAGCCAAAGAGTCTCCCAAGAGACCCAGTACTTC
cdr3_aa: CASSQRVSQETQYF

d_call: NA
clone_size: many
v_call: TRBV5-1
j_call: TRBJ1-3
cdr3_nt: TGCGCCAGCAGCCGGGGGGCCCCGGGCTCTGGAAACACCATATATTTT
cdr3_aa: CASSRGAPGSGNTIYF

d_call: NA
clone_size: NA
v_call: TRBV12-3/TRBV12-4
j_call: TRBJ2-7
cdr3_nt: TGTGCCAGCACCGTGGGGGCTGCGCCCTACGAGCAGTACTTC
cdr3_aa: CASTVGAAPYEQYF

d_call: NA
clone_size: many
v_call: TRBV5-1
j_call: TRBJ2-5
cdr3_nt: TGCGCCAGCAGCCAAATACAGGGCACCCAAGAGACCCAGTACTTC
cdr3_aa: CASSQIQGTQETQYF

d_call: TRBD2
clone_size: few
v_call: TRBV20-1
j_call: TRBJ2-3
cdr3_nt: TGCAGTGCTAGATTGGGACTAGCAGATAACACAGATACGCAGTATTTT
cdr3_aa: CSARLGLADNTDTQYF

d_call: NA
clone_size: few
v_call: TRBV5-5
j_call: TRBJ1-3
cdr3_nt: TGTGCCAGCAGCCTTGCAACCGGCGGATGGAACACCATATATTTT
cdr3_aa: CASSLATGGWNTIYF